This TCR beta chain was recovered during a study of cytomegalovirus exposure and HLA in healthy donors. Whole-study context: The Caucasian-associated ancestry cluster held 80% to 90% of under 450 genotyped donors.

This clone was recorded once. Its target is unknown. In germline, CDR1 is SGHDN, CDR2 FVKESK. With 5 bases removed from V and 6 bases from J, the gap between germline ends came to 14 bases. This CDR3 region has 13 residues. General observations from the study: In vitro assays verified that three CMV-associated chains recognized CMV antigens specifically. Sequencing depth across donors, presence/absence analyses assumed, was roughly uniform.

With 60 Vbeta and 13 Jbeta primers, the PCR was carried out. Using immunoSEQ multiplex PCR, the repertoire was profiled, and TCRdb retains in-frame clones only, with some absent. The sample lists about 180,000 clones, over 75% occurring once. Sequencing used PBMCs. This TCR derives from a man aged 60-69 years in good health and CMV-seronegative. The chain uses TRBV14 and TRBJ2-7; maybe TRBD2 (6 bases). The CDR3 reads CASSETRWGEQYF. The CDR3 bases are TGTGCCAGCAGCGAGACTAGGTGGGGCGAGCAGTACTTC.